The source of this TCR beta chain is a study of Tregs in tolerant kidney transplant recipients. At the level of the study: Recipients received nonmyeloablative bone marrow transplants from related graft donors, with transient mixed chimerism.

Remarks on this clone: Its antigen is currently unknown.

Thawed PBMCs were FACS-sorted into unstimulated CD4+CD25+CD127- regulatory T cells, CD4+CD25- non-regulatory cells, CD4 and CD8 cells. Measured with immunoSEQ multiplex PCR; TCRdb has only the in-frame clones, and not every one. Seen here are nearly 95,000 clones, more than 85% observed once, and the top ten hold 0.46%. Study results and caveats: Validation in larger populations is needed because few patients were studied.

Trimming removed 1 base from V and 8 bases from J; junction bases left unmatched: 2. Looked up from germline, CDR1 is GTSNPN and CDR2 is SVGIG (reference sequence). The CDR3 is 12 residues long. The V call is TRBV30, the J call TRBJ1-2, with 9 positions matching TRBD1. The receptor comes from a human donor who received a combined kidney and bone marrow transplant. Sequenced material: CD4+ T cells from blood, taken before the transplant. DNA of the CDR3: TGTGCCTGGAGTGACAGGGGGCCAGGCTACACCTTC. Translating it yields CAWSDRGPGYTF.